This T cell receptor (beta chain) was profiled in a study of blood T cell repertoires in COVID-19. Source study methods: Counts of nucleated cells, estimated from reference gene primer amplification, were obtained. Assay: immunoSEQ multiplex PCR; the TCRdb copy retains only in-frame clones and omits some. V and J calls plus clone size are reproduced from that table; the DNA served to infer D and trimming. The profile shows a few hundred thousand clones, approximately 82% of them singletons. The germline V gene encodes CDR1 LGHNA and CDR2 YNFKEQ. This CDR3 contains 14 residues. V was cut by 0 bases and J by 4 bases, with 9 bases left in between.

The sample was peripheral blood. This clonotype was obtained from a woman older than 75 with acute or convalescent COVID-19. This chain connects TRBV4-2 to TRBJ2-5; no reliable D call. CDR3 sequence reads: CASSQDYRGETQYF. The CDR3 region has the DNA TGTGCCAGCAGCCAAGATTACCGCGGAGAGACCCAGTACTTC.